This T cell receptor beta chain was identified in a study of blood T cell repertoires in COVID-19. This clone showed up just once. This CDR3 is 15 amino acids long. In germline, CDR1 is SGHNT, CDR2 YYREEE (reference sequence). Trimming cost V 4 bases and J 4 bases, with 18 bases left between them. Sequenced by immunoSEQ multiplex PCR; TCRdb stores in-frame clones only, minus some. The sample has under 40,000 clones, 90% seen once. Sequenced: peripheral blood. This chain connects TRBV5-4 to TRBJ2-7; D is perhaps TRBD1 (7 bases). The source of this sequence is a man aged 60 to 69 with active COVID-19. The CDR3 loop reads CASSRGDSHLYEQYF. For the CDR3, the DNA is TGTGCCAGCAGCCGCGGGGACAGCCACCTTTACGAGCAGTACTTC. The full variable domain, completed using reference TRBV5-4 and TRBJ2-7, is ETGVTQSPTHLIKTRGQQVTLRCSSQSGHNTVSWYQQALGQGPQFIFQYYREEENGRGNFPPRFSGLQFPNYSSELNVNALELDDSALYLCASSRGDSHLYEQYFGPGTRLTVT.